A selection of T cell receptor beta chains follows, all from one sample in a study of blood T cell repertoires in COVID-19. TCRdb's copy holds only in-frame clones and misses some; the assay was immunoSEQ multiplex PCR. The sample carries fewer than 120,000 clones, about 80% recorded once. Sequenced material: peripheral blood. The source of these receptors is a woman of 80 years or more with acute or convalescent COVID-19. Each CDR3 is given with its conserved first and last residue. D genes are given only for firm matches. Clone sizes are given selectively: once, few, many, or a class where the clone is expanded.

d_gene	abundance	v_gene	j_gene	CDR3nt	CDR3aa
TRBD1	.	TRBV19	TRBJ1-5	TGTGCCAGTAGTTCTCCAGGGGGGCAGCCCCAGCATTTT	CASSSPGGQPQHF
.	.	TRBV5-1	TRBJ1-3	TGCGCCAGCAGCCGCGAAACAGGGACTGGAAACACCATATATTTT	CASSRETGTGNTIYF
TRBD2	.	TRBV5-1	TRBJ2-5	TGCGCCAGCAGCTTGGCGCGACTAGCGGGGGGGTCTGAGACCCAGTACTTC	CASSLARLAGGSETQYF
.	.	TRBV18	TRBJ1-2	TGTGCCAGCTCTCCGGAGAGCGACAGTGGCTACACCTTC	CASSPESDSGYTF
.	.	TRBV5-4	TRBJ2-7	TGTGCCAGCTCGACTGGGGGGGGGCGGGACGAGCAGTACTTC	CASSTGGGRDEQYF
TRBD1	.	TRBV11-2	TRBJ1-3	TGTGCCAGCAGCCCCCGACAGGGCTCTGGAAACACCATATATTTT	CASSPRQGSGNTIYF
.	.	TRBV27	TRBJ1-3	TGTGCCAGCAGTTTATCCCAGGGGTCAAACACCATATATTTT	CASSLSQGSNTIYF
TRBD2	.	TRBV2	TRBJ2-1	TGTGCCAGCAGATACGGACTAGCGGGAGTTTACAATGAGCAGTTCTTC	CASRYGLAGVYNEQFF
TRBD2	.	TRBV6-5	TRBJ2-7	TGTGCCAGCAGTTACCGAGCGGGAAGATCCTACGAGCAGTACTTC	CASSYRAGRSYEQYF
.	.	TRBV7-9	TRBJ1-4	TGTGCCAGCATGCAAGGGGGAAATGAAAAACTGTTTTTT	CASMQGGNEKLFF
TRBD2	.	TRBV5-1	TRBJ2-5	TGCGCCAGCAGCTTAGGCGGGAGGGAAGAGACCCAGTACTTC	CASSLGGREETQYF
.	few	TRBV27	TRBJ1-5	TGTGCCAGCAGTCCCGGGGGATATAGCAATCAGCCCCAGCATTTT	CASSPGGYSNQPQHF
TRBD1	.	TRBV3-1/TRBV3-2	TRBJ2-7	TGTGCCAGCAGCCAACACGGGACAGATTCCTACGAGCAGTACTTC	CASSQHGTDSYEQYF
.	.	TRBV16	TRBJ1-1	TGTGCCAGCAGCCAATCGATGGGGAGCACTGAAGCTTTCTTT	CASSQSMGSTEAFF
TRBD2	.	TRBV18	TRBJ2-1	TGTGCCAGCTCACCGTCAACGGGGGGGCGCAATGAGCAGTTCTTC	CASSPSTGGRNEQFF
TRBD1	.	TRBV19	TRBJ2-7	TGTGCCAGTAGCGGTACAGGGGGCTTAAGGGAGCAGTACTTC	CASSGTGGLREQYF
.	.	TRBV9	TRBJ1-2	TGTGCCAGCAGCGTAGCCGAGGTAGGAGGCTACACCTTC	CASSVAEVGGYTF
TRBD2	.	TRBV7-2	TRBJ2-1	TGTGCCAGCAGCTTGTTTACTAGCGGGGTTGAGCAGTTCTTC	CASSLFTSGVEQFF